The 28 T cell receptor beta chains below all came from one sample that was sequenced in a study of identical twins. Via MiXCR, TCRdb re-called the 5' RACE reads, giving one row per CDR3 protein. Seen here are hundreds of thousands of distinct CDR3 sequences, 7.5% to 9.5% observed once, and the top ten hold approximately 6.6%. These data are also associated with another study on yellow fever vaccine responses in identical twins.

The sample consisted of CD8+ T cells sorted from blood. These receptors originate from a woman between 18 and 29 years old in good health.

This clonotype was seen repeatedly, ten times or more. CDR3 nucleotides: TGTGCCACCAGTGACCCGACTAGTTCAACACACGAGCAGTACTTC. Translation: CATSDPTSSTHEQYF. The chain links TRBV24-1 to TRBJ2-7, with D perhaps TRBD2 (6 bases). CDR1 and CDR2 (germline): KGHDR, SFDVKD. There are 15 residues in the CDR3. The V gene lost 4 bases and the J gene lost 5 bases, with 17 bases spanning the gap.

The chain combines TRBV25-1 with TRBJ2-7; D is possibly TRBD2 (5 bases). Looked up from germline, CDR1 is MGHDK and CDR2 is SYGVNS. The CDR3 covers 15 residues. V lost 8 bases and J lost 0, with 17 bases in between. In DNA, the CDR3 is TGTGCCAGCTGGGGTGCGGGCTACCTCTCCTACGAGCAGTACTTC. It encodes CASWGAGYLSYEQYF.

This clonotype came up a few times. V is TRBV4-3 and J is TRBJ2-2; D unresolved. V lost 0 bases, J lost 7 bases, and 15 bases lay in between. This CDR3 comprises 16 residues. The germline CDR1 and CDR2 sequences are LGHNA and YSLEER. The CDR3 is CASSQDFGRTSGELFF. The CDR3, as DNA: TGCGCCAGCAGCCAAGATTTTGGGCGGACGAGCGGGGAGCTGTTTTTT.

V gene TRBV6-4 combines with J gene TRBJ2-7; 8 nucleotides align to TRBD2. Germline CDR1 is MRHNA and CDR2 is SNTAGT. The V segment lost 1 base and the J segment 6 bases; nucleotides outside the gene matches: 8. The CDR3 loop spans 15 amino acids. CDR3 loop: CASSDYERELAEQYF. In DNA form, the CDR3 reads TGTGCCAGCAGTGACTATGAGCGGGAGTTGGCCGAGCAGTACTTC.

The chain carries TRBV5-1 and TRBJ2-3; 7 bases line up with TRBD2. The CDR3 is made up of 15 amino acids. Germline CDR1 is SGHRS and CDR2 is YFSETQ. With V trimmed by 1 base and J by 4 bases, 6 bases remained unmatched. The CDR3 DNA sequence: TGCGCCAGCAGCTTGATTTGGGAGGGGTCAGATACGCAGTATTTT. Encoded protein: CASSLIWEGSDTQYF.

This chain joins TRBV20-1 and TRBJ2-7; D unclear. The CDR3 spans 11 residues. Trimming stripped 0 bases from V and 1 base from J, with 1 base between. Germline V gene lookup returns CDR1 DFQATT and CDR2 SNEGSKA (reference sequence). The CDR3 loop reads CSARDSYEQYF. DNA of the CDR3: TGCAGTGCTAGAGATTCCTACGAGCAGTACTTC.

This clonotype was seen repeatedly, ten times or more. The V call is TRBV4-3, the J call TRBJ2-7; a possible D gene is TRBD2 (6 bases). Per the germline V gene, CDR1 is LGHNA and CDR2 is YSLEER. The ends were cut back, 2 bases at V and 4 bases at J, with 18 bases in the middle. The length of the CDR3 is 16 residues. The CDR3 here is CASSQNDRGGMYEQYF. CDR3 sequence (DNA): TGCGCCAGCAGCCAAAATGATAGAGGCGGGATGTACGAGCAGTACTTC.

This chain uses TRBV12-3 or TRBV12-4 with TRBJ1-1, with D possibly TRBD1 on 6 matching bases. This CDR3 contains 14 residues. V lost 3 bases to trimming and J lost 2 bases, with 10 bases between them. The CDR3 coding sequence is TGTGCCAGCAGTTTCTGGGGGGCTAACACTGAAGCTTTCTTT. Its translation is CASSFWGANTEAFF.

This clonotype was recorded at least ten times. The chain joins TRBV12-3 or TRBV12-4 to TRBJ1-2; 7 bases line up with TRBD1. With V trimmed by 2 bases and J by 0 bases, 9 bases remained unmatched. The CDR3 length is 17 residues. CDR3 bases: TGTGCCAGCAGTTTATGGGGGACAGAGTTAGCTAACTATGGCTACACCTTC. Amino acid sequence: CASSLWGTELANYGYTF.

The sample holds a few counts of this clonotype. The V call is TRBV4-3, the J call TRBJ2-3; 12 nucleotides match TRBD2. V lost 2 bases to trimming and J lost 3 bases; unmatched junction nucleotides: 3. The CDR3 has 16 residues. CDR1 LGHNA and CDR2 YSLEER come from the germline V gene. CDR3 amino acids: CASSQTLAGGTDTQYF. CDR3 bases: TGCGCCAGCAGCCAAACTCTAGCGGGAGGGACAGATACGCAGTATTTT.

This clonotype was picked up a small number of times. The CDR3 protein is CASSLPEDRVDIQYF. CDR3 nucleotide sequence: TGTGCCAGCAGCTTGCCTGAGGACAGGGTGGACATTCAGTACTTC. The chain recombines TRBV7-9 with TRBJ2-4, with 8 nucleotides matching TRBD1. The CDR3 covers 15 residues. J lost 8 bases, V lost 3 bases, and 9 bases had no gene match. The germline gives CDR1 SEHNR, CDR2 FQNEAQ (reference sequence).

CDR3 sequence (DNA): TGTGCCAGCAGCCAAATGACAGGGAGAATGGAGACCCAGTACTTC. Protein: CASSQMTGRMETQYF. The rearrangement uses TRBV14 and TRBJ2-5; 7 bases map to TRBD1. Germline V CDR1 and CDR2: SGHDN, FVKESK. The CDR3 is made up of 15 amino acids. Trimming cost V 2 bases and J 5 bases; bases outside gene matches: 8.

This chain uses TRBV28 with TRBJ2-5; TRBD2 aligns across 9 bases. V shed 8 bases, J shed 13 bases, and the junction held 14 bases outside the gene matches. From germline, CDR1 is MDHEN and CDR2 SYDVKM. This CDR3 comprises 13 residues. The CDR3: CASWKGSGGYLYF. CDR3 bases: TGTGCCAGCTGGAAGGGGAGCGGGGGGTATCTGTACTTC.

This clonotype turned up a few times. The CDR3 coding sequence is TGCGCCAGCAGCCAAGACGTACTAGCGGAATCTCCCTCGGGGTGGGATACGCAGTATTTT. Residues: CASSQDVLAESPSGWDTQYF. This chain joins TRBV4-3 and TRBJ2-3, with 8 nucleotides matching TRBD2. Unmatched junction bases numbered 20, after V lost 0 bases and J lost 6 bases. CDR1 LGHNA and CDR2 YSLEER come from the germline V gene. This CDR3 comprises 20 residues.

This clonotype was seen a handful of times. The CDR3 DNA reads as TGTGCCAGCAGTTTAAAAGTTCCGGGACAAATCGGTTATGAGAATTCACCCCTCCACTTT. It yields the protein CASSLKVPGQIGYENSPLHF. V is TRBV12-3 or TRBV12-4 and J is TRBJ1-6; possible D gene TRBD1, 6 bases. The length of the CDR3 is 20 residues. Trimming shortened V by 2 bases and J by 7 bases, and 27 bases separated the two germline ends.

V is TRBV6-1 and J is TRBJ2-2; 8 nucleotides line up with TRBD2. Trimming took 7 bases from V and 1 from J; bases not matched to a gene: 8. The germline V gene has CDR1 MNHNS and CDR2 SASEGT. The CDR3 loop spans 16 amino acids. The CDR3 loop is CASKEIAGWNTGELFF. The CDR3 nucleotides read TGTGCCAGCAAAGAAATAGCGGGATGGAACACCGGGGAGCTGTTTTTT.

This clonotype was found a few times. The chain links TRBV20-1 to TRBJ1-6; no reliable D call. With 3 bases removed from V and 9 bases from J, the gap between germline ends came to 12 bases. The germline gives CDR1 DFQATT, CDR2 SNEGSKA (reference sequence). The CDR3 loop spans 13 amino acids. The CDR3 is CSARGRRGSPLHF. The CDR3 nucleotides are TGCAGTGCTAGGGGGAGGAGAGGTTCACCCCTCCACTTT.

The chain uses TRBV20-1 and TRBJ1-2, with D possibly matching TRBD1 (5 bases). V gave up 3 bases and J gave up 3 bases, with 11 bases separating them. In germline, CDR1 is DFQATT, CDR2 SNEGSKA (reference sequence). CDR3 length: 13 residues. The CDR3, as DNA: TGCAGTGCTAGGATCGGGGCAGACTATGGCTACACCTTC. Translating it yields CSARIGADYGYTF.

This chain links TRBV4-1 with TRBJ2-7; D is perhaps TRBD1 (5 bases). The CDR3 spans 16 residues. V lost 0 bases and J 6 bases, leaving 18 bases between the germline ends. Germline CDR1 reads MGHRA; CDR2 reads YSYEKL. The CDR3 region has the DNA TGCGCCAGCAGCCAAGATAAGGGGCCCTCAGCGAGCGAGCAGTACTTC. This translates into CASSQDKGPSASEQYF.

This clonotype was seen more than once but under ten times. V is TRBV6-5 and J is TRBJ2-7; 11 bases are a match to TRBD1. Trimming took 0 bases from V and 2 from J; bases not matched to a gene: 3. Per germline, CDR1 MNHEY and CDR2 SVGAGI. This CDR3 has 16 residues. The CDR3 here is CASSYSGQGETYEQYF. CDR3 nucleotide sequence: TGTGCCAGCAGTTACTCGGGACAGGGGGAAACCTACGAGCAGTACTTC.

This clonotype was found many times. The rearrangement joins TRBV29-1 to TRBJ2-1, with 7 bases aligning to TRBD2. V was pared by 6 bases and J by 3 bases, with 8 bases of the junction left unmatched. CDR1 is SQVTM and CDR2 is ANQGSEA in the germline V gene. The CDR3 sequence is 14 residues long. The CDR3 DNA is TGCAGCGTCCATGGGCTAGCGGACTACAATGAGCAGTTCTTC. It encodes CSVHGLADYNEQFF.

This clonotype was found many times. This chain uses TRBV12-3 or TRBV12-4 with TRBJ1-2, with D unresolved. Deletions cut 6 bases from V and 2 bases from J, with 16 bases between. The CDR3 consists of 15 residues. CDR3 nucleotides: TGTGCCAGCAGCTCTCCTCGGACGTACAACTATGGCTACACCTTC. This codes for CASSSPRTYNYGYTF.

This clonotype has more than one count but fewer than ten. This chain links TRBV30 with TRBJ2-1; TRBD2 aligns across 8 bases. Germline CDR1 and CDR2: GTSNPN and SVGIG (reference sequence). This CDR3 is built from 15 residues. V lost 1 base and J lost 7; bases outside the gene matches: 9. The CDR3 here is CAWSELTSAQNEQFF. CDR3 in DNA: TGTGCCTGGAGTGAATTGACTAGCGCCCAAAATGAGCAGTTCTTC.

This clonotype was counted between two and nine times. The DNA for the CDR3 is TGTGCCAGCAGCTTATTGGGACTAGCAAACACCGGGGAGCTGTTTTTT. It is translated as CASSLLGLANTGELFF. The chain couples TRBV5-5 to TRBJ2-2, with 9 positions matching TRBD2. Germline V gene lookup returns CDR1 SGHKS and CDR2 YYEKEE (reference sequence). CDR3 length equals 16 residues. V gave up 2 bases and J gave up 2 bases; unmatched junction bases: 4.

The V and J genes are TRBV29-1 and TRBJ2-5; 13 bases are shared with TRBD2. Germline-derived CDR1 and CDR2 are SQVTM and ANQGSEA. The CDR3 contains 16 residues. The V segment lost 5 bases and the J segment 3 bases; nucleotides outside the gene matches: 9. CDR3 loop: CSVLPWTSGSKETQYF. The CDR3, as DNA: TGCAGCGTTCTCCCCTGGACTAGCGGGAGCAAAGAGACCCAGTACTTC.

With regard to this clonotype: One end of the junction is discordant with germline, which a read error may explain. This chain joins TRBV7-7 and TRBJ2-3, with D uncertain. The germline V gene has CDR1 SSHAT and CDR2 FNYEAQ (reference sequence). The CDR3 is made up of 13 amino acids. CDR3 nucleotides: TGTGCTAGCAGCTTAAGTCCTCCAGATACGCAGTATTTT. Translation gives CASSLSPPDTQYF.

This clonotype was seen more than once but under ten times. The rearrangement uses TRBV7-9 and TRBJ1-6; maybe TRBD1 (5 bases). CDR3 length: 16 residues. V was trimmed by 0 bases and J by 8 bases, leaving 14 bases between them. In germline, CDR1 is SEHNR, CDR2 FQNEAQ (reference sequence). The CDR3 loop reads CASSLARGGKDSPLHF. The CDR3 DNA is TGTGCCAGCAGCTTAGCACGCGGGGGAAAAGATTCACCCCTCCACTTT.

In DNA form, the CDR3 reads TGCAGTGCTAGAGCCCTCGATTTGTCATCCTACAATGAGCAGTTCTTC. Translated, it gives CSARALDLSSYNEQFF. V usage is TRBV20-1 and J usage is TRBJ2-1; the D is unclear. Trimming shortened V by 1 base and J by 1 base, and 14 bases separated the two germline ends. Germline V gives CDR1 DFQATT, CDR2 SNEGSKA (reference sequence). The CDR3 runs to 16 residues.